This T cell receptor beta chain was captured in a study of spatial heterogeneity in lung cancer. Study-level information: Alpha-chain detections were consistently fewer than beta-chain detections among the sequences. General observations from the study: In blood, ubiquitous expanded tumor TCRs appeared more at resection than follow-up.

There are a few counts of this clonotype. Its specificity is unknown. The germline V gene has CDR1 MNHEY and CDR2 SVGAGI. The V end lost 4 bases, the J end lost 0 bases, and 6 bases lay between the germline ends. This CDR3 is built from 13 residues. As for time point: sample taken at primary tumor resection. 72 TRACERx patients with early, untreated non-small cell lung cancer donated samples. Unsorted whole RNA from tumor, nontumor lung or frozen PBMC underwent sequencing. MiXCR, applied by TCRdb to the 5' RACE reads, yields one record per CDR3 protein. The sample lists 60,000 or so distinct CDR3 sequences; 6.3% were seen once.

The sample in question was PBMCs, obtained at surgery. The source is a female donor with early-stage non-small cell lung cancer. V usage is TRBV6-5 and J usage is TRBJ1-1; a possible D gene is TRBD1 (5 bases). CDR3 sequence: CASSSGVNTEAFF. The CDR3 DNA is TGTGCCAGCAGTTCGGGGGTGAACACTGAAGCTTTCTTT.